This TCR beta chain emerged from a study of shared clonotypes between healthy human individuals. Findings and caveats of the study: Sampling covered nothing but blood. Tissue TCR repertoires likely differ from those found in blood.

Deep was the level used in running the assay. In the original processing: ImmunoSEQ output held junction-only sequences without quality scores, so filtering differed. Sequenced by immunoSEQ multiplex PCR; TCRdb stores in-frame clones only, minus some. Clonal size and the V and J genes are those of that table, whereas D and trimming came from the DNA. Among under 600,000 clones, roughly 79% were seen once, and the ten largest hold more than 10%. Points on this clone: The target antigen is unknown.

The CDR3 has 18 amino acids. V lost 2 bases and J 3 bases, leaving 26 bases between the germline ends. Germline V lookup: CDR1 GTSNPN, CDR2 SVGIG (reference sequence). Sequencing was done on a sample of PBMCs. This receptor was taken from a woman aged 40 to 50 in good health. Some clones in this sample may be carry-over from other donors' samples. The gene calls are TRBV30 and TRBJ2-7; weak D call: TRBD2 (5 bases). As DNA, the CDR3 is TGTGCCTGGAGTCTACAACTCTACCGGGATCTCCCTTTCTACGAGCAGTACTTC. As protein: CAWSLQLYRDLPFYEQYF.